The next 10 T cell receptor beta chains were all read from a single sample in a study of T cell responses to AZD1222 COVID-19 vaccine (dated by TCRdb to about 2021). Library construction relied on the immunoSEQ multiplex PCR assay. Sourced from immuneACCESS, this table was stored by TCRdb with only in-frame sequences that have V and J called. A share of the clones is absent; for the studies checked, an unresolved V gene accounts for under half, and the remainder has no known explanation. Across this sample there are approximately 150,000 clones, with roughly 94% seen only once. Over 4.5% of the sample rests with the top ten. The sample's time point label, decoded: about 28 days (+/-7) after the second vaccine dose. Sequenced material: peripheral blood, taken 28 days after the second AZD1222 dose. Receptor source: an adult who received the AZD1222 COVID-19 vaccine.

The chain links TRBV5-1 to TRBJ2-5; TRBD2 matches 10 bases. The CDR3 has 16 residues. From germline, CDR1 is SGHRS and CDR2 YFSETQ. The junction had 11 bases not matched to a gene; V was cut back by 4 bases and J by 5 bases. CDR3 residues: CASSKGTSDLGETQYF. As DNA, the CDR3 is TGCGCCAGCAGCAAAGGGACTAGCGATTTGGGCGAGACCCAGTACTTC.

V and J are TRBV18 and TRBJ2-5; 9 bases agree with TRBD1. J gave up 4 bases and V 0 bases, and 6 bases lay outside the gene matches. The germline CDR1 and CDR2 sequences are KGHSH and LQKENI. This CDR3 has 16 amino acids. CDR3 region: CASSPPGQGVSETQYF. For the CDR3, the DNA is TGTGCCAGCTCACCACCGGGACAGGGTGTTTCAGAGACCCAGTACTTC.

V usage is TRBV6-5 and J usage is TRBJ2-2; 7 nucleotides line up with TRBD1. V dropped 6 bases and J dropped 6; count of bases not matched to a gene: 7. Germline-derived CDR1 and CDR2 are MNHEY and SVGAGI. The CDR3 has 14 residues. CDR3: CASSPRQGPGELFF. The CDR3 DNA follows: TGTGCCAGCAGCCCCAGACAGGGCCCCGGGGAGCTGTTTTTT.

The rearrangement joins TRBV6-5 to TRBJ2-1; either TRBD1 or TRBD2 may fit D (5 bases each). Trimming cost V 6 bases and J 4 bases, with 13 bases left between them. CDR1 MNHEY and CDR2 SVGAGI come from the germline V gene. The CDR3 runs to 14 residues. CDR3 residues: CASSVGAGYNEQFF. DNA for the CDR3: TGTGCCAGCAGCGTGGGAGCAGGGTACAATGAGCAGTTCTTC.

V and J are TRBV28 and TRBJ1-3; the D gene is possibly TRBD1 (6 bases). Trimming cost V 4 bases and J 8 bases, with 18 bases left between them. CDR3 length: 15 amino acids. Germline lookup yields CDR1 MDHEN and CDR2 SYDVKM. CDR3 bases: TGTGCCAGCAGTTCTTCACAGGGTGGTTTGGACACCATATATTTT. Amino acid sequence: CASSSSQGGLDTIYF.

This chain connects TRBV3-1 (or the pseudogene TRBV3-2) to TRBJ2-1, with 14 positions matching TRBD2. Germline values: CDR1 LGHDT, CDR2 YNNKEL (reference sequence). CDR3 length: 19 amino acids. V shed 2 bases, J shed 9 bases, and the junction held 15 bases outside the gene matches. Written as DNA, the CDR3 is TGTGCCAGCAGCCAACTCGATATATTTACAGGACTAGCGGGGGGTGAGCAGTTCTTC. Protein sequence: CASSQLDIFTGLAGGEQFF.

The V gene is TRBV24-1, the J gene TRBJ1-5; TRBD1 aligns across 7 bases. CDR3 size: 14 residues. In germline, CDR1 is KGHDR, CDR2 SFDVKD. V shed 2 bases, J shed 5 bases, and the junction held 2 bases outside the gene matches. The CDR3 sequence: CATSDSTGYQPQHF. The CDR3 bases are TGTGCCACCAGTGATTCGACAGGGTATCAGCCCCAGCATTTT.

This chain joins TRBV19 and TRBJ2-2, with TRBD1 matching over 9 bases. V was pared by 3 bases and J by 1 base, with 9 bases of the junction left unmatched. CDR1 is LNHDA and CDR2 is SQIVND in the germline V gene (reference sequence). The CDR3 extends over 18 amino acids. This CDR3 is CASSMRQGEIENTGELFF. The CDR3 DNA follows: TGTGCCAGTAGTATGAGACAGGGGGAGATAGAGAACACCGGGGAGCTGTTTTTT.

In this sample, this clone turned up once. This chain's CDR3 is CASSTVDSGANVLTF. The DNA of the CDR3 is TGTGCCAGCAGCACAGTAGACTCTGGGGCCAACGTCCTGACTTTC. The V call is TRBV14, the J call TRBJ2-6, with D hard to call. CDR1 is SGHDN and CDR2 is FVKESK in the germline V gene. The CDR3 extends over 15 amino acids. With 5 bases removed from V and 0 bases from J, the gap between germline ends came to 8 bases.

This sequence joins TRBV5-1 and TRBJ2-6; no definite D call. Per germline, CDR1 SGHRS and CDR2 YFSETQ. Trimming took off 1 base at V and 0 bases at J, with 5 bases between the two ends. The CDR3 is 15 residues long. CDR3 residues: CASSLSSSGANVLTF. The CDR3 DNA sequence: TGCGCCAGCAGCTTGTCGAGCTCTGGGGCCAACGTCCTGACTTTC.